This T cell receptor beta chain originates from a study of T-cell memory formation after mild COVID-19. Study in general: The two donors had largely donor-specific TCR clusters.

From germline, CDR1 is SGHRS and CDR2 YFSETQ. V lost 0 bases and J lost 8, with 11 bases in between. The CDR3 has 13 residues. This clonotype appeared many times. Its specificity is unknown. It was 5'RACE with constant-segment primers that produced the TCR alpha and TCR beta cDNA libraries, which carried sample barcodes and UMIs. TCRdb re-analysed the 5' RACE reads in MiXCR, keeping a single row per CDR3 protein. The sample lists 410,000 or so distinct CDR3 sequences, less than 25% seen once, with under 15% in the top ten. Points from the study as a whole: Whereas later expanders leaned CD4+, clones contracting day 15 to 85 showed a balanced CD4/CD8 makeup. What remained unconfirmed was the SARS-CoV-2 specificity of second-wave clones peaking on day 37.

The receptor was derived from an adult woman who had mild COVID-19 (a few samples of this study predate the infection). Cell type and time point are not known. The sample comprised PBMCs or a T cell subset sorted from them (not recorded which). The V and J genes are TRBV5-1 and TRBJ1-2; no firm D call. CDR3 sequence reads: CASSLAAGGGYTF. The DNA of the CDR3 is TGCGCCAGCAGCTTGGCGGCGGGTGGAGGCTACACCTTC.